Here is one T cell receptor (beta chain) with its context. Its antigen remains unidentified. V lost 1 base to trimming and J lost 4 bases; unmatched junction nucleotides: 4. In germline, CDR1 is MNHNS, CDR2 SASEGT. This CDR3 region has 15 residues. This sample was taken from a study of cytomegalovirus exposure and HLA in healthy donors. The study, taken as a whole, reports: In a later analysis, first-cohort TCR clusters were found to tend to co-occur in the 120 or so validation repertoires. A classifier reportedly called cytomegalovirus status with high sensitivity and specificity.

It was the approximately 130-subject validation cohort, separate from the roughly 700-subject first cohort, to which the donors belonged. The data were produced by immunoSEQ multiplex PCR, yet TCRdb's version contains in-frame clones alone and is incomplete. Of approximately 71,000 clones listed, about 95% are singletons. The sequencing input was PBMCs. The J gene is TRBJ2-7, the V gene TRBV6-1; the match to TRBD2 covers 10 bases. The sequence derives from a woman between 18 and 29 years old in good health and CMV-seronegative. CDR3 DNA: TGTGCCAGCAGTGAAGGGCTAGCGGGAGTTTACGAGCAGTACTTC. Translating it yields CASSEGLAGVYEQYF.